The 21 T cell receptor beta chains listed next were all sequenced from one sample in a study of T cell responses to AZD1222 COVID-19 vaccine. Generated by immunoSEQ multiplex PCR, the TCRdb table keeps only in-frame clones and is missing some. Of more than 95,000 clones listed, 89% were seen once; the top ten hold about 17%. The specimen was peripheral blood, collected on day 0 of AZD1222 vaccination. The receptor source for this set is an adult in good health.

The chain uses TRBV18 and TRBJ1-2; no clear D gene. The germline V and J ends were trimmed by 3 bases and 3 bases, with 14 bases remaining between them. This CDR3 has 15 amino acids. The germline gives CDR1 KGHSH, CDR2 LQKENI. CDR3 protein: CASSPPPDIDYGYTF. Here the CDR3 DNA reads TGTGCCAGCTCACCTCCGCCAGATATTGACTATGGCTACACCTTC.

V usage is TRBV5-1 and J usage is TRBJ1-1; 7 nucleotides line up with TRBD1. With V trimmed by 4 bases and J by 0 bases, 3 bases remained unmatched. CDR3 length: 14 residues. Germline loops: CDR1 SGHRS, CDR2 YFSETQ. CDR3 nucleotide sequence: TGCGCCAGCAGCACCGGGACAGTGAACACTGAAGCTTTCTTT. It codes for CASSTGTVNTEAFF. The full variable domain, its missing parts supplied by reference TRBV5-1 and TRBJ1-1, is KAGVTQTPRYLIKTRGQQVTLSCSPISGHRSVSWYQQTPGQGLQFLFEYFSETQRNKGNFPGRFSGRQFSNSRSEMNVSTLELGDSALYLCASSTGTVNTEAFFGQGTRLTVV.

The chain uses TRBV27 and TRBJ1-4; 11 nucleotides match TRBD1. The CDR3 extends over 14 amino acids. Trimming cost V 6 bases and J 7 bases; bases outside gene matches: 4. CDR1 MNHEY and CDR2 SMNVEV come from the germline V gene (reference sequence). This CDR3 is CASSRTGGFEKLFF. CDR3 in DNA: TGTGCCAGCAGCAGGACAGGGGGCTTTGAAAAACTGTTTTTT.

This chain connects TRBV5-5 to TRBJ2-1; no reliable D call. V was shortened by 4 bases and J by 9 bases, with 11 bases between the two germline ends. In germline, CDR1 is SGHKS, CDR2 YYEKEE (reference sequence). The CDR3 sequence is 12 residues long. The CDR3 loop is CASSPIWGEQFF. The CDR3 region has the DNA TGTGCCAGCAGCCCTATATGGGGTGAGCAGTTCTTC.

J is TRBJ2-7 and V is TRBV6-1; 11 positions agree with TRBD1. Unmatched junction bases numbered 10, after V lost 4 bases and J lost 5 bases. The CDR3 length is 16 residues. Looked up from germline, CDR1 is MNHNS and CDR2 is SASEGT. The CDR3 loop reads CASSARMGTGGNEQYF. The CDR3 DNA follows: TGTGCCAGCAGTGCCCGAATGGGGACAGGGGGTAACGAGCAGTACTTC.

This chain joins TRBV10-3 and TRBJ1-5; 7 bases fit TRBD1. Trimming cost V 0 bases and J 7 bases; bases outside gene matches: 15. This CDR3 comprises 18 residues. Germline V gives CDR1 ENHRY, CDR2 SYGVKD. The CDR3 nucleotides read TGTGCCATCAGTGAGTCCGTTTGGGGGAGGGGGCTGTGGCAGCCCCAGCATTTT. Amino acid sequence: CAISESVWGRGLWQPQHF.

This chain connects TRBV5-6 to TRBJ2-7; D is possibly TRBD1 (5 bases). The CDR3 is made up of 14 amino acids. Looked up from germline, CDR1 is SGHDT and CDR2 is YYEEEE. V was trimmed by 4 bases and J by 4 bases, leaving 15 bases between them. For the CDR3, the DNA is TGTGCCAGCAGCATGGCCAGGGTAAAATACGAGCAGTACTTC. Encoded protein: CASSMARVKYEQYF.

The chain employs TRBV7-6 and TRBJ1-4; D unresolved. Germline V gene sequence: CDR1 SGHVS, CDR2 FNYEAQ. Trimming left V 1 base short and J 0 bases short, with 6 bases between. The CDR3 is 15 residues long. This chain's CDR3 is CASSLEGATNEKLFF. The CDR3 nucleotides are TGTGCCAGCAGCTTAGAGGGTGCAACTAATGAAAAACTGTTTTTT.

This sequence joins TRBV6-5 and TRBJ2-5; the D gene is possibly TRBD2 (5 bases). V was cut by 5 bases and J by 2 bases, with 6 bases left in between. The CDR3 is made up of 12 amino acids. CDR1 is MNHEY and CDR2 is SVGAGI in the germline V gene. Here the CDR3 DNA reads TGTGCCAGCAGTCCGGGGCAAGAGACCCAGTACTTC. Translated, it gives CASSPGQETQYF.

The chain links TRBV12-3 or TRBV12-4 to TRBJ1-4, with D unresolved. Trimming pared 6 bases from V and 8 bases from J, leaving 13 bases between. CDR3 length equals 13 residues. CDR3 amino acids: CASRPRVQEKLFF. Here the CDR3 DNA reads TGTGCCAGCAGACCCCGCGTTCAGGAAAAACTGTTTTTT.

A word on this clone: Different DNA sequences within this sample yield the same CDR3. The J gene is TRBJ1-6, the V gene TRBV14; unclear D gene. The germline V gene encodes CDR1 SGHDN and CDR2 FVKESK. V lost 1 base and J lost 5, with 9 bases in between. There are 15 residues in the CDR3. The CDR3 protein is CASSQAGGNNSPLHF. CDR3 coding DNA: TGTGCCAGCAGCCAAGCCGGAGGGAATAATTCACCCCTCCACTTT.

J is TRBJ1-5 and V is TRBV27, with 7 bases lining up with TRBD1. The CDR3 consists of 17 residues. Germline V gene sequence: CDR1 MNHEY, CDR2 SMNVEV (reference sequence). V trimming: 1 base; J trimming: 0 bases; junction bases outside the gene matches: 6. CDR3 sequence reads: CASSLWAGGGSNQPQHF. The CDR3 DNA reads TGTGCCAGCAGTTTATGGGCAGGGGGGGGTAGCAATCAGCCCCAGCATTTT.

J is TRBJ1-1 and V is TRBV14; a possible D gene is TRBD1 (6 bases). Germline V gene data show CDR1 as SGHDN and CDR2 as FVKESK. V was trimmed by 4 bases and J by 11 bases, leaving 20 bases between them. The CDR3 is 14 amino acids. CDR3 region: CASSRRQVSGEAFF. The CDR3 nucleotides are TGTGCCAGCAGCCGGAGACAGGTTTCGGGTGAGGCTTTCTTT. The full variable domain, in which reference TRBV14 and TRBJ1-1 provide the parts outside the CDR3, is EAGVTQFPSHSVIEKGQTVTLRCDPISGHDNLYWYRRVMGKEIKFLLHFVKESKQDESGMPNNRFLAERTGGTYSTLKVQPAELEDSGVYFCASSRRQVSGEAFFGQGTRLTVV.

This clone has only a few counts. Distinct nucleotide sequences in the sample also encode this CDR3. V and J are TRBV12-3 or TRBV12-4 and TRBJ2-3; D unresolved. This CDR3 has 11 amino acids. With 6 bases removed from V and 3 bases from J, the gap between germline ends came to 4 bases. The chain's CDR3 is CASSLTDTQYF. Written as DNA, the CDR3 is TGTGCCAGCAGCTTAACAGATACGCAGTATTTT.

This clone turned up a few times. The chain uses TRBV14 and TRBJ1-2; D remains ambiguous. V shed 5 bases and J shed 4 bases, with 11 bases lying between them. Per germline, CDR1 SGHDN and CDR2 FVKESK. The CDR3 spans 13 residues. The CDR3 coding sequence is TGTGCCAGCAGCACAAGGCCTATCTATGGCTACACCTTC. It encodes CASSTRPIYGYTF.

The V gene is TRBV5-5, the J gene TRBJ1-1, with D unclear. CDR1 and CDR2 from the germline V gene are SGHKS and YYEKEE (reference sequence). Trimming stripped 3 bases from V and 4 bases from J, with 7 bases between. The CDR3 contains 12 residues. CDR3 sequence: CASSSLGTEAFF. Here the CDR3 DNA reads TGTGCCAGCAGCTCACTAGGCACTGAAGCTTTCTTT. Full variable domain (remainder filled in from reference TRBV5-5 and TRBJ1-1): DAGVTQSPTHLIKTRGQQVTLRCSPISGHKSVSWYQQVLGQGPQFIFQYYEKEERGRGNFPDRFSARQFPNYSSELNVNALLLGDSALYLCASSSLGTEAFFGQGTRLTVV.

The chain joins TRBV3-1 (or the pseudogene TRBV3-2) to TRBJ2-7; possibly TRBD1 for D (6 bases). The germline gives CDR1 LGHDT, CDR2 YNNKEL (reference sequence). V was clipped by 0 bases and J by 5 bases, with 14 bases between them. The CDR3 extends over 15 amino acids. CDR3 sequence: CASSQDVTGSDEQYF. The CDR3 DNA reads as TGTGCCAGCAGCCAAGACGTAACAGGGTCCGACGAGCAGTACTTC.

This clone was counted once. The chain recombines TRBV27 with TRBJ1-5, with D tentatively TRBD1 (6 bases). Germline V gene sequence: CDR1 MNHEY, CDR2 SMNVEV (reference sequence). The CDR3 has 14 residues. V shed 2 bases and J shed 3 bases, with 8 bases lying between them. The CDR3 loop reads CASSLGGPNQPQHF. CDR3 sequence (DNA): TGTGCCAGCAGTTTAGGGGGCCCCAATCAGCCCCAGCATTTT.

The chain employs TRBV10-3 and TRBJ2-6; TRBD2 aligns across 8 bases. This CDR3 contains 14 residues. After removal of 10 bases from V and 2 bases from J, the junction contained 4 bases not matched to a gene. Germline CDR1 is ENHRY and CDR2 is SYGVKD. CDR3 sequence: CATRAGAGANVLTF. DNA for the CDR3: TGTGCCACCCGAGCGGGGGCTGGGGCCAACGTCCTGACTTTC.

The rearrangement joins TRBV27 to TRBJ1-1, with TRBD1 as a possible D gene (6 bases). The CDR3 runs 16 residues. Germline CDR1 MNHEY, CDR2 SMNVEV (reference sequence). V shed 0 bases and J shed 3 bases, with 14 bases lying between them. CDR3 in DNA: TGTGCCAGCAGTTTATCAGTAGGGGGGGGCTACACTGAAGCTTTCTTT. This codes for CASSLSVGGGYTEAFF.

The chain uses TRBV12-3 or TRBV12-4 and TRBJ2-1, with D maybe TRBD2 (6 bases). The CDR3 loop spans 13 amino acids. With 5 bases removed from V and 9 bases from J, the gap between germline ends came to 14 bases. The CDR3 loop reads CASSMGTVFEQFF. CDR3 sequence (DNA): TGTGCCAGCAGTATGGGGACTGTCTTTGAGCAGTTCTTC.